This T cell receptor (beta chain) was identified in a study of blood T cell repertoires in COVID-19. Source study methods: Amplification of reference gene primers provided the estimated nucleated cell counts. The data were produced by immunoSEQ multiplex PCR, yet TCRdb's version contains in-frame clones alone and is incomplete. V and J calls plus clone size are reproduced from that table; the DNA served to infer D and trimming. The sample consists of hundreds of thousands of clones, around 85% of them appearing once. Everyone who took part was 18 to 89 years old, and they came from over 20 US areas. Cohort allocation depended upon clinical history that participants reported. Participants classified as exposed had met a COVID-19 case within 2 weeks before study entry. Germline V gene data show CDR1 as SGHNT and CDR2 as YYREEE (reference sequence). The CDR3 loop spans 17 amino acids. With 2 bases removed from V and 7 bases from J, the gap between germline ends came to 19 bases.

This sequence was found in a woman aged 30 to 39 who had been exposed to COVID-19. The sequenced sample was PBMCs or T cells enriched from blood (not recorded which). The J gene is TRBJ1-6, the V gene TRBV5-4; a weak D match, TRBD1 (5 bases). This CDR3 is CASSFQGGPLLNSPLHF. The CDR3, as DNA: TGTGCCAGCAGCTTTCAGGGCGGCCCGTTGTTGAATTCACCCCTCCACTTT.